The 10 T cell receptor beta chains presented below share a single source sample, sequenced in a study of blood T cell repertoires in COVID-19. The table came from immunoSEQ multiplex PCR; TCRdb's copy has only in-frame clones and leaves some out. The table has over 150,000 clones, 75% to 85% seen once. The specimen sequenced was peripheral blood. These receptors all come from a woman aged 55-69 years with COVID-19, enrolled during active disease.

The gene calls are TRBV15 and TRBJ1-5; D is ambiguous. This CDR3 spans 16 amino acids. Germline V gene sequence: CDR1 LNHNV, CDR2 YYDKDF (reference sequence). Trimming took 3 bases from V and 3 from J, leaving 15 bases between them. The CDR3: CATSRGREAFNQPQHF. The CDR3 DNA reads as TGTGCCACCAGCAGGGGAAGGGAGGCCTTCAATCAGCCCCAGCATTTT.

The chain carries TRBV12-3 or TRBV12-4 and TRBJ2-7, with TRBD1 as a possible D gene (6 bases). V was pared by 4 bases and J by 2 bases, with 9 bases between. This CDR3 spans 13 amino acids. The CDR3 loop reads CASSSPGAYEQYF. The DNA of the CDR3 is TGTGCCAGCAGTTCCCCAGGGGCCTACGAGCAGTACTTC.

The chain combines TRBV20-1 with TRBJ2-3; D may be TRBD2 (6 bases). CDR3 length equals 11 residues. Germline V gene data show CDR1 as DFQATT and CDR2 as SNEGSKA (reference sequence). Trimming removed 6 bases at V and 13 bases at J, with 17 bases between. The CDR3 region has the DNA TGCAGTGCCGAGGAGGGAGAGCGGGAGTATTTT. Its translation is CSAEEGEREYF.

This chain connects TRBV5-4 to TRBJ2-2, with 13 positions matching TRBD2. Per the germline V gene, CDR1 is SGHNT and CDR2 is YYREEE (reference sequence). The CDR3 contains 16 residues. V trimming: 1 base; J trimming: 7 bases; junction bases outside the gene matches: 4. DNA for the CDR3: TGTGCCAGCAGCTTGCCACTAGCGGGAGGGGTCGGGGAGCTGTTTTTT. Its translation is CASSLPLAGGVGELFF.

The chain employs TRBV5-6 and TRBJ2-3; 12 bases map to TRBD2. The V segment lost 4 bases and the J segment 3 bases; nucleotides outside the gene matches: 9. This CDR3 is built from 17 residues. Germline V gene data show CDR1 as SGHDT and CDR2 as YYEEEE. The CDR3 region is CASSRTSGRSNTDTQYF. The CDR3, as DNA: TGTGCCAGCAGCCGCACTAGCGGGAGGTCCAATACAGATACGCAGTATTTT.

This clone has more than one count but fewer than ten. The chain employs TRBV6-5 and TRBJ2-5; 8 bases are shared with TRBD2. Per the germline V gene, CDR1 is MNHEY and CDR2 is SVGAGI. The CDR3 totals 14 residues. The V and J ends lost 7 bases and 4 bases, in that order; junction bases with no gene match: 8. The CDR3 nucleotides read TGTGCCAGCACCATCGGGAGGGCCGGAGAGACCCAGTACTTC. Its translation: CASTIGRAGETQYF.

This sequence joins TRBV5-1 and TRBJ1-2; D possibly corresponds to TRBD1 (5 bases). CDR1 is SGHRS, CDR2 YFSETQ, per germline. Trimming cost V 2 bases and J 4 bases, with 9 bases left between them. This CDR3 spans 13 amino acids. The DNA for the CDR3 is TGCGCCAGCAGCTTCGACAGTTTCTATGGCTACACCTTC. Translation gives CASSFDSFYGYTF.

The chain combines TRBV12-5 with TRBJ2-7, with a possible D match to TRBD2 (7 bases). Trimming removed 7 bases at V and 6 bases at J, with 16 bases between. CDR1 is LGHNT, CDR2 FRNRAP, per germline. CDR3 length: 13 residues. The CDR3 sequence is CASVGGGSSEQYF. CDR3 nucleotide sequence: TGTGCTAGTGTAGGGGGGGGATCAAGCGAGCAGTACTTC.

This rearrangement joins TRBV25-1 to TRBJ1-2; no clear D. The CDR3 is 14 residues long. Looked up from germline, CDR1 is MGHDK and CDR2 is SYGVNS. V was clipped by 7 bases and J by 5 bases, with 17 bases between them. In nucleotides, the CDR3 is TGTGCCAGCACTGCCTCCAAAGAGAAATATGGCTACACCTTC. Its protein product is CASTASKEKYGYTF.

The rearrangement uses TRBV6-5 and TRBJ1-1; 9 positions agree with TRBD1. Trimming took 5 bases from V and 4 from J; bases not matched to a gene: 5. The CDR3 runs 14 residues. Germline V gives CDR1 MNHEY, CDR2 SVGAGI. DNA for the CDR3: TGTGCCAGCAGTCGTCGACAGGGGGGCACTGAAGCTTTCTTT. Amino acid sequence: CASSRRQGGTEAFF.